The sequence of this T cell receptor (beta chain) was determined in a study of T cells after yellow fever vaccination. Study-level results: After the booster, approximately 96% of CD4 and approximately 90% of CD8 primary-response clones were re-detected.

TCR cDNA, made by 5'RACE template switching, carried an added universal primer site and UMIs. TCRdb reprocessed the 5' RACE reads via MiXCR and lists one record per CDR3 protein. The profile shows 450,000 to 650,000 distinct CDR3 sequences, about a fifth of them singletons. Concerning this clonotype: As yet, its antigen is unknown.

The CDR3 is 14 residues long. Germline CDR1 and CDR2: MNHEY and SVGEGT. The ends lost 5 bases at V and 5 bases at J; junction bases unmatched: 5. J is TRBJ2-7 and V is TRBV6-2 or TRBV6-3; TRBD2 matches at 11 bases. Specimen: PBMCs, collected roughly 20 days after the first yellow fever vaccination. The receptor's source is a man younger than 35 who received the YFV17D yellow fever vaccine. Written as DNA, the CDR3 is TGTGCCAGCAGTGTACTAGCGGGGGTACACGAGCAGTACGTC. Translation gives CASSVLAGVHEQYV.